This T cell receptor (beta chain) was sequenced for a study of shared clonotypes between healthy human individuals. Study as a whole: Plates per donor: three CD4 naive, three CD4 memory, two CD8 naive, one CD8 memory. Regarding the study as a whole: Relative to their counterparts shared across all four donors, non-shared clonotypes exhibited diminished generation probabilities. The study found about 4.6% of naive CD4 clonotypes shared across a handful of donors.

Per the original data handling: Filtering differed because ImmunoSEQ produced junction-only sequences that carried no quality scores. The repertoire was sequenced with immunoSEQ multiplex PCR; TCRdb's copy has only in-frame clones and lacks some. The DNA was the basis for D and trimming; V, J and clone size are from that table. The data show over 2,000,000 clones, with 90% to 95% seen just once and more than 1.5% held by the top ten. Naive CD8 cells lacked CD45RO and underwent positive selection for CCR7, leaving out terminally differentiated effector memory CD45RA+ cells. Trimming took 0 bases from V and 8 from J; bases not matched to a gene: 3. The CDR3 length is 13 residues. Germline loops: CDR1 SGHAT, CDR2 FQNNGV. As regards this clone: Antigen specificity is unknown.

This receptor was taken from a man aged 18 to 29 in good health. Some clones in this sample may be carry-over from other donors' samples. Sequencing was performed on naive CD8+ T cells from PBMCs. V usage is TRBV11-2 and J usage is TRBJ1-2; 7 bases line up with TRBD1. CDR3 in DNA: TGTGCCAGCAGCTTAGATGGGACAGCCGGCTACACCTTC. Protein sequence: CASSLDGTAGYTF.